This T cell receptor (beta chain) was sequenced during a study of beta chain features in type 1 diabetes. V lost 7 bases to trimming and J lost 2 bases; unmatched junction nucleotides: 6. This CDR3 is built from 15 residues. The V gene's germline CDR1 is MNHNS and CDR2 SASEGT. As every portion of the isolated RNA was reverse transcribed, the sequencing read expressed TCRB transcripts. The average read count of naive, central memory and regulatory T cell samples was some 3.5 million. Data came from immunoSEQ multiplex PCR; TCRdb stores just in-frame clones and leaves some out. The sample comprises 300,000 to 350,000 clones, 14% of which are singletons, and more than 6.5% rests with the top ten. Whole-study findings and limits: The naive, central memory and Treg TCRB repertoires looked more alike in patients than they did in healthy donors. At VDJ recombination sites, type 1 diabetes patients had fewer insertions and more deleted nucleotides. Type 1 diabetes patients showed a moderate but significant shortening of TCRB CDR3s in all four CD4+ subsets.

On this clone: As yet, its antigen is unknown.

Sequenced sample: central memory CD4+ T cells from blood. V usage is TRBV6-1 and J usage is TRBJ2-1; 9 bases are shared with TRBD2. The origin of this receptor is a man aged 25-45 years in good health. CDR3 sequence: CASTRASGAYNEQFF. The CDR3 DNA is TGTGCCAGCACTAGGGCTAGCGGGGCCTACAATGAGCAGTTCTTC.